The sequence of this T cell receptor beta chain was determined in a study of molecular identifiers for immune sequencing clone quantification. Generation of bulk TCR libraries relied on previously described methods and listed TCR primers. Using its own MiXCR run on the PCR reads, TCRdb lists one record per CDR3 protein. The sample includes about 510,000 distinct CDR3 sequences, 25% seen only once; the top ten take 0.76%. This CDR3 has 16 amino acids. The ends lost 6 bases at V and 1 base at J; junction bases unmatched: 10. In germline, CDR1 is MGHDK, CDR2 SYGVNS. Sequenced material: naive CD8+ T cells from blood, with Jurkat cell RNA spiked in. Documented subset: FACS-sorted CD8+CD4-CCR7+CD45RA+ naive T cells. The clonotype was recovered from a human donor in good health. Some libraries in this study had Jurkat cell RNA spiked in. This chain connects TRBV25-1 to TRBJ2-3; TRBD1 agrees at 7 bases. The chain's CDR3 is CASSPHRGPRTDTQYF. The CDR3 DNA reads as TGTGCCAGCAGCCCTCACAGGGGCCCCCGCACAGATACGCAGTATTTT.